The TCR beta chain described here comes from a study of blood T cell repertoires in COVID-19. About the research overall: Donors in the United States, Italy and Spain gave samples during acute or convalescent COVID-19. Nucleic acid was either cDNA or gDNA, and it came from T cells, B-cell-depleted T cells, or PBMCs.

Trimming took off 2 bases at V and 0 bases at J, with 8 bases between the two ends. The CDR3 loop spans 15 amino acids. Germline assignment: CDR1 ENHRY and CDR2 SYGVKD. Assay used: immunoSEQ multiplex PCR; TCRdb lists only in-frame clones, some missing. Of about 99,000 clones in the sample, about 79% were seen once. The sequenced sample consisted of peripheral blood. The clonotype originates from a woman aged 80 or older with active or convalescent COVID-19. The chain links TRBV10-3 to TRBJ1-3; D is unclear. The CDR3 region is CAISETSSSGNTIYF. Here the CDR3 DNA reads TGTGCCATCAGTGAGACCTCTAGCTCTGGAAACACCATATATTTT.